This T cell receptor beta chain was observed in a study of shared clonotypes between healthy human individuals. Repertoires were generated with immunoSEQ multiplex PCR, while TCRdb's copy carries only in-frame clones and drops some. Of 2 million to 2.5 million clones detected, approximately 94% appear once; the ten largest clones hold around 0.13%. The study's findings and limits: Sorted-subset sequencing, rarefaction showed, was incomplete despite large depth. Limited genetic and exposure-history diversity came from having few donors.

Concerning this clone: Its antigen is undetermined.

With 3 bases clipped from V and 9 bases from J, the junction kept 12 bases outside the gene matches. In germline, CDR1 is MNHNS, CDR2 SASEGT. The length of the CDR3 is 15 residues. The sequenced sample consisted of naive CD4+ T cells sorted from blood. Subset in this sample: CD45RA+ positively selected. J is TRBJ2-5 and V is TRBV6-1; TRBD2 agrees at 8 bases. The source is a man aged 18 to 29 in good health. CDR3 amino acids: CASSDPRGAIEAQYF. The CDR3 DNA reads TGTGCCAGCAGTGACCCGCGGGGGGCTATCGAGGCCCAGTACTTC.